This paragraph covers one TCR beta chain sequence. The record originates from a study of blood T cells in healthy people across ages. Through a sample-barcoded 5' primer and a J-beta primer mix, a second PCR was run for roughly 7 to 12 cycles. TCRdb used MiXCR to reprocess the 5' RACE reads, holding one entry per CDR3 protein. The sample has 800,000 to 1,300,000 distinct CDR3 sequences, 25% seen once. The study drew donors from healthy Caucasian individuals in Russia aged roughly 6 to 95. This sample was shared with a second study, whose subject was T cells of mothers and their children. That publication notes: Overlap measured in related mother-child pairs was slightly, non-significantly higher than in unrelated pairs. The authors identified no persistent microchimeric T cell clones.

The receptor was derived from a girl aged 2-9 years in good health. The specimen sequenced was blood.

The CDR3 sequence: CSVEALDRENEQFF. CDR3 bases: TGCAGCGTTGAAGCACTCGACAGGGAGAATGAGCAGTTCTTC. This chain links TRBV29-1 with TRBJ2-1, with 7 bases lining up with TRBD1. Germline loops: CDR1 SQVTM, CDR2 ANQGSEA. V gave up 1 base and J gave up 7 bases; unmatched junction bases: 7. CDR3 length: 14 residues.